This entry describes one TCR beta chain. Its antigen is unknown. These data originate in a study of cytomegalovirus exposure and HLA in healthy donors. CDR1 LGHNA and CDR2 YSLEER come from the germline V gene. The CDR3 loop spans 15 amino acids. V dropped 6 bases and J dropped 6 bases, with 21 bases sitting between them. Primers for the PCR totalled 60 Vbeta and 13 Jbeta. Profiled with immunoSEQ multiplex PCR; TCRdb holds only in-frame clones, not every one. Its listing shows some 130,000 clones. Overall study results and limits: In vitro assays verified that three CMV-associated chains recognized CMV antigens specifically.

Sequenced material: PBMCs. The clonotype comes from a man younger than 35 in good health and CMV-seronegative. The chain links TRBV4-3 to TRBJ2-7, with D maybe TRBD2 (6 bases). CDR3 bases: TGCGCCAGCAGGGACATAATGACGGGAGCTACCGAGCAGTACTTC. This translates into CASRDIMTGATEQYF.